This TCR beta chain was documented in a study of T cells in women clearing cervical HPV infection. On this clone: The CDR3 goes on 3 residues after the read ends, and that part is filled in from the germline J gene.

Trimming shortened V by 2 bases and J by 6 bases, and 23 bases separated the two germline ends. Germline loops: CDR1 LNHDA, CDR2 SQIVND (reference sequence). This CDR3 comprises 17 residues. Repertoires were generated with immunoSEQ multiplex PCR, while TCRdb's copy carries only in-frame clones and drops some. The table for this sample gives 15,000 to 20,000 clones. The chain uses TRBV19 and TRBJ2-7; D not certain. This sequence originates from a woman aged 18 to 75 with a cervical HPV16 infection that either progressed to CIN3+ or cleared (not recorded which). The sequenced sample consisted of blood buffy coat. The sequenced CDR3 bases are TGTGCCAGTAGTATAATTTTGGCCAGTCAAGGGTCTTGCGAG. As protein: CASSIILASQGSCE. The entire CDR3 protein reads CASSIILASQGSCEQYF.